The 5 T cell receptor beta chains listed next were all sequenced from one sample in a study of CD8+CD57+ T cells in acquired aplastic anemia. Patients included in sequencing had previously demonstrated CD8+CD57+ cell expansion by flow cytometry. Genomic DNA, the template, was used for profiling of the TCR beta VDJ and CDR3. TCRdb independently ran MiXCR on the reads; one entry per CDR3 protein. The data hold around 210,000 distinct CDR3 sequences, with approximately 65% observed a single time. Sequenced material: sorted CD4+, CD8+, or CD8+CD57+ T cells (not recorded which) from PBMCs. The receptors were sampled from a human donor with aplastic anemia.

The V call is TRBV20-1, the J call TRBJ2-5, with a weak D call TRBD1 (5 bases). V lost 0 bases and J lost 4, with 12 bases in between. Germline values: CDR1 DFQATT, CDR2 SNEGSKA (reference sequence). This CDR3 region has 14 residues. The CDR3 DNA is TGCAGTGCTAGAGATCCAGGGTTGAGAGAGACCCAGTACTTC. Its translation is CSARDPGLRETQYF.

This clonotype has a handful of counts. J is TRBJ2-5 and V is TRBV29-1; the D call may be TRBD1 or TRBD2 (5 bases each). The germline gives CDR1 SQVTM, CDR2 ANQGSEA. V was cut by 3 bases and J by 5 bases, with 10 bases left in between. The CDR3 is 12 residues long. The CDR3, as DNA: TGCAGCGTTGAGGGGGTTGGGGAGACCCAGTACTTC. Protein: CSVEGVGETQYF.

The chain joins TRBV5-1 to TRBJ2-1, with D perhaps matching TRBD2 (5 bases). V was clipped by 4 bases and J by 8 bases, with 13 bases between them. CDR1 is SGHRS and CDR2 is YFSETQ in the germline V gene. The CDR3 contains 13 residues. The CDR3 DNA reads TGCGCCAGCAGCCAGGTCCTTAGCGATGAGCAGTTCTTC. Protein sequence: CASSQVLSDEQFF.

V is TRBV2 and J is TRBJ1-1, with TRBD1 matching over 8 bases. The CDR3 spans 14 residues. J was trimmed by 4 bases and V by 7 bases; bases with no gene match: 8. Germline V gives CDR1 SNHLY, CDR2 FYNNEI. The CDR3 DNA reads TGTGCCAGCAACCCAGGACAGGGAGGCACTGAAGCTTTCTTT. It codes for CASNPGQGGTEAFF.

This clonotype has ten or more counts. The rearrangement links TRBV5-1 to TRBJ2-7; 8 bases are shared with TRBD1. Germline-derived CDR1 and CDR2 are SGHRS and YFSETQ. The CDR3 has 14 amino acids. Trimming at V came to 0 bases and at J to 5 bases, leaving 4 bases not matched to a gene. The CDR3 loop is CASSLEAGGDEQYF. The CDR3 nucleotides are TGCGCCAGCAGCTTGGAAGCAGGGGGCGACGAGCAGTACTTC.